A selection of T cell receptor beta chains follows, all from one sample in a study of beta chain features in type 1 diabetes. This table comes from immunoSEQ multiplex PCR, and its TCRdb copy is limited to in-frame clones, with some not included. The table records 810,000 or so clones, 15% to 20% of them present only once. Sequenced input: naive CD4+ T cells from blood. The receptor set was obtained from a woman younger than 30 in good health. The CDR3 runs from the conserved cysteine through the conserved F or W. The D gene is left open where the match is weak. Some rows have no size entry. The others give once, few or many, or a class for an expanded clone.

d_gene	v_gene	j_gene	abundance	CDR3aa	CDR3nt
NA	TRBV7-6	TRBJ2-2	NA	CASSLVGPGELFF	TGTGCCAGCAGCTTAGTAGGGCCCGGGGAGCTGTTTTTT
NA	TRBV5-1	TRBJ2-2	few	CATKGMDTGELFF	TGCGCCACCAAGGGGATGGACACCGGGGAGCTGTTTTTT
NA	TRBV20-1	TRBJ2-3	few	CSGANKDTQYF	TGCAGTGGGGCCAATAAAGATACGCAGTATTTT
TRBD1	TRBV18	TRBJ2-1	NA	CASSRQLPGQVYNEQFF	TGTGCCAGCTCACGACAATTACCGGGACAGGTCTACAATGAGCAGTTCTTC
TRBD2	TRBV5-4	TRBJ2-7	few	CASSLHSGGAYEQYF	TGTGCCAGCAGCCTACATAGCGGGGGGGCCTACGAGCAGTACTTC
NA	TRBV7-3	TRBJ2-7	NA	CASSLGLGNYEQYF	TGTGCCAGCAGCTTAGGCTTGGGCAACTACGAGCAGTACTTC
TRBD1	TRBV10-3	TRBJ2-2	NA	CAISENRGNTGELFF	TGTGCCATCAGTGAGAACAGGGGGAACACCGGGGAGCTGTTTTTT
TRBD1	TRBV2	TRBJ2-3	few	CASSTQEGPGQGTPLVWNTQYF	TGTGCCAGCAGTACACAAGAGGGACCGGGACAGGGGACCCCCCTGGTATGGAATACGCAGTATTTT
TRBD2	TRBV7-8	TRBJ2-3	few	CASSPRSGYTDTQYF	TGTGCCAGCAGCCCACGTAGCGGGTACACAGATACGCAGTATTTT
NA	TRBV7-9	TRBJ2-1	few	CASSQTPGSNEQFF	TGTGCCAGCAGCCAAACTCCGGGGTCCAATGAGCAGTTCTTC
TRBD1	TRBV28	TRBJ2-3	few	CASSYHRGDTQYF	TGTGCCAGCAGTTACCACAGGGGAGATACGCAGTATTTT
NA	TRBV4-3	TRBJ1-2	NA	CASSQDFPGVGGYTF	TGCGCCAGCAGCCAAGATTTCCCCGGGGTCGGGGGCTACACCTTC
TRBD2	TRBV7-2	TRBJ2-3	few	CASSLSGRPTDTQYF	TGTGCCAGCAGCCTTAGCGGGAGGCCCACAGATACGCAGTATTTT